Below, 3 T cell receptor beta chains from the same sample are listed, as sequenced in a study of blood T cells in healthy people across ages. Primers used in a second PCR of roughly 7 to 11 cycles were a sample-barcoded 5' primer and a J-beta primer mix. MiXCR, run by TCRdb on the 5' RACE reads, gives a single entry per CDR3 protein. The sample lists about 830,000 distinct CDR3 sequences, roughly 60% seen once, with around 30% in the top ten. The sequencing sample was made of blood. The origin of the receptors is a man under 40 in good health.

This chain uses TRBV25-1 with TRBJ2-7, with D possibly matching TRBD1 (6 bases). The last part of the DNA fits TRBJ2-5 better; the J call may be wrong. The germline CDR1 and CDR2 sequences are MGHDK and SYGVNS. The CDR3 has 16 amino acids. The CDR3 DNA is TGTGCCAGCAGGCCTCGAGGACAGTCCCTGGGGGAGACCCAGTACTTC. Translated, it gives CASRPRGQSLGETQYF.

The chain employs TRBV6-5 and TRBJ2-1; TRBD1 agrees at 7 bases. The V gene's germline CDR1 is MNHEY and CDR2 SVGAGI. The CDR3 runs to 15 residues. V dropped 0 bases and J dropped 6; count of bases not matched to a gene: 5. The CDR3 bases are TGTGCCAGCAGTTACTCGAGGTCAGGGGGCAATGAGCAGTTCTTC. Its translation is CASSYSRSGGNEQFF.

The rearrangement joins TRBV6-1 to TRBJ2-5; TRBD1 is a possible D gene (5 bases). V was shortened by 7 bases and J by 1 base, with 10 bases between the two germline ends. The CDR3 is 13 residues long. Germline V gives CDR1 MNHNS, CDR2 SASEGT. The CDR3 nucleotides are TGTGCCAGCAATGGGGCTAGCCAAGAGACCCAGTACTTC. It is translated as CASNGASQETQYF.